The 10 T cell receptor beta chains below were found in one sample sequenced in a study of cytotoxic CD8 clonotypes in ibrutinib-treated CLL (TCRdb year 2021). The library was produced with the immunoSEQ multiplex PCR assay. The clones in this table, taken by TCRdb from immuneACCESS, are in-frame only. Not every clone is retained; where verified, under half of the shortfall comes from an unresolved V gene, and the cause of the rest is unknown. Counted in this sample were roughly 200,000 clones; 55% to 85% of them appeared once. The ten largest clones add up to roughly 13% of the sample. The label giving this sample's time point can be read as: roughly 23 months on ibrutinib. The input for sequencing was PBMCs, taken after 24 months of ibrutinib treatment. The receptors originated from a human donor with chronic lymphocytic leukemia.

This clone was seen more than once but under ten times. Here the CDR3 DNA reads TGTGCCAGCAGCCAAGGACAGGGCCCCTACGAGCAGTACTTC. This gives the protein CASSQGQGPYEQYF. This chain joins TRBV7-2 and TRBJ2-7; 8 bases are a match to TRBD1. This CDR3 spans 14 amino acids. V lost 5 bases to trimming and J lost 2 bases; unmatched junction nucleotides: 5. Germline loops: CDR1 SGHTA, CDR2 FQGNSA.

The DNA for the CDR3 is TGTGCCAGCAGCTTAGTTTGGGGCTTGGCTAATGAAAAACTGTTTTTT. Protein product: CASSLVWGLANEKLFF. This chain links TRBV7-2 with TRBJ1-4, with TRBD1 as a possible D gene (5 bases). The CDR3 covers 16 residues. Trimming shortened V by 1 base and J by 3 bases, and 12 bases separated the two germline ends. The germline V gene encodes CDR1 SGHTA and CDR2 FQGNSA.

V gene TRBV7-9 combines with J gene TRBJ2-7; TRBD2 agrees at 12 bases. The CDR3 is made up of 15 amino acids. V trimming: 5 bases; J trimming: 1 base; junction bases outside the gene matches: 3. Germline V lookup: CDR1 SEHNR, CDR2 FQNEAQ (reference sequence). The CDR3: CASSPGLAGSYEQYF. The CDR3 nucleotides read TGTGCCAGCAGCCCAGGACTAGCGGGATCCTACGAGCAGTACTTC.

In nucleotides, the CDR3 is TGCGCCAGCAGCTTGGCGGGTCGGAGCAATCAGCCCCAGCATTTT. The encoded protein is CASSLAGRSNQPQHF. This sequence joins TRBV5-1 and TRBJ1-5; D remains ambiguous. Looked up from germline, CDR1 is SGHRS and CDR2 is YFSETQ. This CDR3 has 15 amino acids. Deletions cut 0 bases from V and 1 base from J, with 8 bases between.

V and J are TRBV14 and TRBJ1-1; TRBD1 agrees at 8 bases. This CDR3 has 17 residues. Germline assignment: CDR1 SGHDN and CDR2 FVKESK. J lost 0 bases, V lost 4 bases, and 10 bases had no gene match. This CDR3 reads CASSRWTGTKMNTEAFF. Written as DNA, the CDR3 is TGTGCCAGCAGCCGATGGACAGGGACCAAGATGAACACTGAAGCTTTCTTT.

The chain employs TRBV2 and TRBJ2-5; D is ambiguous. This CDR3 contains 13 residues. Trimming removed 2 bases from V and 4 bases from J, with 8 bases in between. Germline CDR1 reads SNHLY; CDR2 reads FYNNEI. Here the CDR3 DNA reads TGTGCCAGCAGTGAACGTACGCGAGAGACCCAGTACTTC. Its translation is CASSERTRETQYF.

The genes are TRBV2 and TRBJ1-2; the D is unclear. Germline-derived CDR1 and CDR2 are SNHLY and FYNNEI. The V end lost 7 bases, the J end lost 7 bases, and 4 bases lay between the germline ends. CDR3 length: 9 residues. CDR3 nucleotide sequence: TGTGCCAGCACCCCTGGCTACACCTTC. Encoded protein: CASTPGYTF. Full variable domain (rest looked up from reference TRBV2 and TRBJ1-2): EPEVTQTPSHQVTQMGQEVILRCVPISNHLYFYWYRQILGQKVEFLVSFYNNEISEKSEIFDDQFSVERPDGSNFTLKIRSTKLEDSAMYFCASTPGYTFGSGTRLTVV.

The rearrangement joins TRBV5-6 to TRBJ1-2; TRBD1 matches at 11 bases. Trimming took 0 bases from V and 8 from J; bases not matched to a gene: 9. CDR1 and CDR2 from the germline V gene are SGHDT and YYEEEE. The CDR3 is 16 residues long. CDR3 in DNA: TGTGCCAGCAGCTTGGGAGGACAGGGGGCTCTGGTGGGCTACACCTTC. This gives the protein CASSLGGQGALVGYTF.

This clone has just one count. The V call is TRBV19, the J call TRBJ1-2; D gene unclear. The V gene's germline CDR1 is LNHDA and CDR2 SQIVND (reference sequence). The CDR3 consists of 13 residues. Trimming shortened V by 3 bases and J by 7 bases, and 12 bases separated the two germline ends. CDR3 in amino acids: CASSIPGVTGYTF. The CDR3 DNA is TGTGCCAGTAGTATCCCCGGGGTTACTGGCTACACCTTC.

This sequence joins TRBV27 and TRBJ1-2; tentative D call: TRBD1 (5 bases). This CDR3 region has 13 residues. V lost 6 bases and J 8 bases, leaving 16 bases between the germline ends. Looked up from germline, CDR1 is MNHEY and CDR2 is SMNVEV (reference sequence). The CDR3 is CASSGFQGGGYTF. CDR3 nucleotides: TGTGCCAGCAGCGGTTTTCAGGGCGGCGGCTACACCTTC.